This T cell receptor beta chain was recovered during a study of control samples from healthy donors and cancer patients. CDR3 length: 17 residues. The germline gives CDR1 LGHDT, CDR2 YNNKEL (reference sequence). Trimming at V came to 0 bases and at J to 3 bases, leaving 5 bases not matched to a gene. TCRdb's table, derived via immunoSEQ multiplex PCR, lists solely in-frame clones and lacks some. Of about 170,000 clones in the sample, 80% to 90% were seen once. This sequence originates from a man in his thirties or forties in good health. Sequencing was performed on blood. V gene TRBV3-1 (or the pseudogene TRBV3-2) combines with J gene TRBJ2-2; 9 nucleotides agree with TRBD1. The CDR3: CASSQDPQGAYTGELFF. CDR3 in DNA: TGTGCCAGCAGCCAAGATCCACAGGGGGCTTACACCGGGGAGCTGTTTTTT.